This is a list of T cell receptor beta chains from one sample in a study of early T cells in non-severe SARS-CoV-2 infection. MiXCR, run by TCRdb on the 5' RACE reads, gives a single entry per CDR3 protein. The sample records about 80,000 distinct CDR3 sequences, roughly 6% being singletons. Sequenced material: whole blood. Every receptor here comes from an adult who was a healthcare worker with PCR-confirmed SARS-CoV-2 infection or an uninfected control (not recorded which). Both conserved end residues are trimmed from each CDR3.

J gene: TRBJ2-3; V gene: TRBV6-1; CDR3 protein: ASSKISGGTDTQY
J gene: TRBJ1-5; V gene: TRBV5-1; CDR3 protein: ASSWRQTSNQPQH
J gene: TRBJ1-5; V gene: TRBV12-5; CDR3 protein: ASGLGSQPQH
J gene: TRBJ2-7; V gene: TRBV18; CDR3 protein: ASSPGTGGHEQY
J gene: TRBJ1-1; V gene: TRBV30; CDR3 protein: AFSAFSEAF
J gene: TRBJ2-2; V gene: TRBV7-9; CDR3 protein: ASSFEAAGELF
J gene: TRBJ1-3; V gene: TRBV7-8; CDR3 protein: ASSDGNSGNTIY
J gene: TRBJ1-6; V gene: TRBV6-1; CDR3 protein: ASRAGTSDNSPLH
J gene: TRBJ2-7; V gene: TRBV9; CDR3 protein: ASSASPSGGLLGEQY
J gene: TRBJ1-6; V gene: TRBV6-1; CDR3 protein: ASTSTAFRPLH
J gene: TRBJ2-1; V gene: TRBV12-3/TRBV12-4; CDR3 protein: ASSLGWNEQF
J gene: TRBJ2-7; V gene: TRBV20-1; CDR3 protein: SARGRGGQGKSVSYEQY
J gene: TRBJ2-1; V gene: TRBV28; CDR3 protein: ASSAPGLARNEQF
J gene: TRBJ1-2; V gene: TRBV19; CDR3 protein: ASSIDRGENYGYT
J gene: TRBJ2-7; V gene: TRBV27; CDR3 protein: ASSYGTGPYEQY
J gene: TRBJ2-3; V gene: TRBV9; CDR3 protein: ASSPVGGTDTQY
J gene: TRBJ2-1; V gene: TRBV20-1; CDR3 protein: SARDSRMNNEQF
J gene: TRBJ2-5; V gene: TRBV21-1; CDR3 protein: ASSYNRVPETQY
J gene: TRBJ1-1; V gene: TRBV27; CDR3 protein: ASSLRENTEAF
J gene: TRBJ1-4; V gene: TRBV10-1; CDR3 protein: ASSKDGTTNEKLF
J gene: TRBJ1-1; V gene: TRBV5-5; CDR3 protein: ASRPGTGRNTEAF
J gene: TRBJ2-1; V gene: TRBV29-1; CDR3 protein: SVRTSGRGNEQF
J gene: TRBJ1-2; V gene: TRBV6-6; CDR3 protein: AAQGEFPNYGYT
J gene: TRBJ2-7; V gene: TRBV7-9; CDR3 protein: ASSFGQPGWEQY
J gene: TRBJ2-7; V gene: TRBV4-2; CDR3 protein: ASSQDGSREQY
J gene: TRBJ2-1; V gene: TRBV5-1; CDR3 protein: ASSFGELYNEQF
J gene: TRBJ1-2; V gene: TRBV20-1; CDR3 protein: SVSTGWNYGYT
J gene: TRBJ1-1; V gene: TRBV15; CDR3 protein: ATSRDFFPDTEAF
J gene: TRBJ1-3; V gene: TRBV12-3/TRBV12-4; CDR3 protein: ASRRRGNTIY
J gene: TRBJ1-2; V gene: TRBV11-2; CDR3 protein: ASTSKRQGADGYT
J gene: TRBJ1-2; V gene: TRBV13; CDR3 protein: ASSLGEGKGYGYT
J gene: TRBJ2-2; V gene: TRBV7-9; CDR3 protein: ASSLVLLDTGELF
J gene: TRBJ1-3; V gene: TRBV7-6; CDR3 protein: ASSLASAADTIY
J gene: TRBJ1-3; V gene: TRBV5-1; CDR3 protein: ASSPSSFSGNTIY
J gene: TRBJ1-6; V gene: TRBV20-1; CDR3 protein: SARDMGTASNYNSPLH
J gene: TRBJ2-3; V gene: TRBV7-9; CDR3 protein: ASSNYASGRTDTQY
J gene: TRBJ2-5; V gene: TRBV20-1; CDR3 protein: SARGLEVGTQY
J gene: TRBJ1-4; V gene: TRBV15; CDR3 protein: ATSRDMSTADEKLF
J gene: TRBJ2-7; V gene: TRBV11-2; CDR3 protein: ASSRRGRDAEGLEQY
J gene: TRBJ2-7; V gene: TRBV6-5; CDR3 protein: ASRQDRGRLY
J gene: TRBJ1-2; V gene: TRBV11-2; CDR3 protein: ASSGLRLGTGT
J gene: TRBJ2-3; V gene: TRBV5-1; CDR3 protein: ASRPDSTDTQY
J gene: TRBJ1-1; V gene: TRBV6-2/TRBV6-3; CDR3 protein: ASSLSKSTEAF
J gene: TRBJ2-5; V gene: TRBV4-3; CDR3 protein: ASSQGGGGQETQY
J gene: TRBJ2-1; V gene: TRBV7-8; CDR3 protein: ASSLVGGTYNEQF
J gene: TRBJ2-3; V gene: TRBV6-4; CDR3 protein: ASGRGGDTDTQY
J gene: TRBJ2-7; V gene: TRBV27; CDR3 protein: ASSRTGPYEQY
J gene: TRBJ1-6; V gene: TRBV13; CDR3 protein: ASSLEHGNSPLH
J gene: TRBJ1-5; V gene: TRBV20-1; CDR3 protein: SAGRSNQPQH
J gene: TRBJ2-2; V gene: TRBV7-8; CDR3 protein: ASSSGLADTGELF
J gene: TRBJ1-6; V gene: TRBV6-5; CDR3 protein: ASSKDQGEEGDSPLH
J gene: TRBJ2-7; V gene: TRBV5-1; CDR3 protein: ASSLGDSPGLYEQY
J gene: TRBJ2-2; V gene: TRBV5-1; CDR3 protein: ASSLGQGDTGELF
J gene: TRBJ2-7; V gene: TRBV7-9; CDR3 protein: ASSLRQGASYEQY
J gene: TRBJ2-7; V gene: TRBV7-8; CDR3 protein: ASSSGPGGGLPEQY
J gene: TRBJ2-3; V gene: TRBV6-4; CDR3 protein: ASSVPGQGRTDTQY
J gene: TRBJ1-1; V gene: TRBV4-2; CDR3 protein: ASSQEQGSTEAF